These T cell receptor beta chains were read from a single sample in a study of human T cells and chemical hapten exposure. TCRdb reprocessed the RACE reads with MiXCR, giving one entry per CDR3 protein. The sample contains 370,000 or so distinct CDR3 sequences, more than 4.5% of which appear only once. The source material was whole blood, sampled in connection with sensitization to the hapten diphenylcyclopropenone (DPC). The receptors stem from a woman aged 50 to 60 with alopecia areata. Some clones in this sample may be carry-over from other donors' samples. CDR3s include the opening cysteine and the closing phenylalanine or tryptophan. The D gene is left open where the match is weak. Part of the rows lack a size; the others show once, few, many or a class for expanded clones.

V gene	clone size	D gene	J gene	CDR3 protein	CDR3 DNA
TRBV7-2	.	.	TRBJ2-1	CASSQVRKGEQFF	TGTGCCAGCAGCCAAGTCCGAAAGGGTGAGCAGTTCTTC
TRBV7-9	.	.	TRBJ2-3	CASSLGVGDTQYF	TGTGCCAGCAGCTTAGGGGTTGGTGATACGCAGTATTTT
TRBV4-2	many	TRBD2	TRBJ2-5	CASSQEKREAGGTQYF	TGTGCCAGCAGCCAAGAAAAACGGGAGGCCGGGGGGACCCAGTACTTC
TRBV7-9	.	.	TRBJ2-1	CASSQPRPSYLEQFF	TGTGCCAGCAGTCAACCCCGGCCCTCCTACCTTGAGCAGTTCTTC
TRBV7-2	many	.	TRBJ2-1	CASSLARPVNNEQFF	TGTGCCAGCAGCTTAGCCAGGCCCGTAAACAATGAGCAGTTCTTC
TRBV6-5	many	.	TRBJ2-1	CASSYSAGSEQFF	TGTGCCAGCAGTTACTCGGCGGGGTCCGAGCAGTTCTTC
TRBV13	many	TRBD2	TRBJ2-3	CASSFGLAGSSTDTQYF	TGTGCCAGCAGCTTTGGACTAGCGGGGTCTAGCACAGATACGCAGTATTTT
TRBV3-1	.	TRBD2	TRBJ2-5	CASSQDGGSAETQYF	TGTGCCAGCAGCCAAGATGGCGGGAGTGCAGAGACCCAGTACTTC
TRBV5-6	many	.	TRBJ2-5	CASSSKQETQYF	TGTGCCAGCAGCTCGAAGCAAGAGACCCAGTACTTC
TRBV18	few	.	TRBJ2-7	CASSPPIERYEQYF	TGTGCCAGCTCACCACCGATAGAGAGGTACGAGCAGTACTTC
TRBV4-2	many	.	TRBJ2-2	CASSQVRGSGELFF	TGTGCCAGCAGCCAAGTGCGGGGAAGCGGGGAGCTGTTTTTT
TRBV15	many	.	TRBJ1-4	CATSGPNEKLFF	TGTGCCACCAGCGGGCCGAATGAAAAACTGTTTTTT
TRBV5-1	many	.	TRBJ2-3	CASSLVAGLTDTQYF	TGCGCCAGCAGCTTGGTAGCAGGGCTCACAGATACGCAGTATTTT
TRBV2	few	TRBD1	TRBJ2-2	CASRIDRVVTGELFF	TGTGCCAGCAGAATTGACAGGGTAGTGACCGGGGAGCTGTTTTTT
TRBV20-1	many	.	TRBJ2-3	CSARLSGTDTQYF	TGCAGTGCTAGGCTTAGCGGCACAGATACGCAGTATTTT
TRBV30	few	.	TRBJ1-1	CAFTPRGTEAFF	TGTGCCTTCACACCGCGGGGCACTGAAGCTTTCTTT
TRBV29-1	many	TRBD2	TRBJ2-1	CSVEAPVGGNRGNEQFF	TGCAGCGTTGAAGCCCCTGTGGGGGGGAACCGAGGGAATGAGCAGTTCTTC
TRBV3-1	many	TRBD1	TRBJ1-1	CASSPGTGWGNTEAFF	TGTGCCAGCAGCCCAGGGACAGGCTGGGGGAACACTGAAGCTTTCTTT